This entry lists 24 T cell receptor beta chains sequenced from one sample in a study of OX40 agonist ivuxolimab in advanced cancers. Data came from immunoSEQ multiplex PCR; TCRdb stores just in-frame clones and leaves some out. The data show about 55,000 clones, with around nine tenths seen just once and 6.9% held by the top ten. Material: CD4+ or CD8+ T cells sorted from blood, obtained in a trial of the OX40 agonist ivuxolimab. The receptors here all came from an adult with an advanced solid tumor such as melanoma, head and neck, liver or kidney cancer.

The chain combines TRBV7-2 with TRBJ2-7; D might be TRBD1 (6 bases). The ends were cut back, 2 bases at V and 6 bases at J, with 14 bases in the middle. The CDR3 has 14 amino acids. Germline V gene lookup returns CDR1 SGHTA and CDR2 FQGNSA. CDR3 amino acids: CASSLKQGRGEQYF. As DNA, the CDR3 is TGTGCCAGCAGCTTAAAACAGGGAAGGGGCGAGCAGTACTTC.

The V gene is TRBV19, the J gene TRBJ2-7; D is undetermined. V was cut by 1 base and J by 3 bases, with 7 bases left in between. CDR3 size: 13 residues. Per germline, CDR1 LNHDA and CDR2 SQIVND (reference sequence). The CDR3 region has the DNA TGTGCCAGTAGTATAGGAGGTTACTACGAGCAGTACTTC. Protein: CASSIGGYYEQYF.

The V call is TRBV18, the J call TRBJ1-1; D is unclear. The CDR3 has 14 residues. Per germline, CDR1 KGHSH and CDR2 LQKENI. With 3 bases removed from V and 0 bases from J, the gap between germline ends came to 8 bases. The CDR3 bases are TGTGCCAGCTCACCGACATCCATGAACACTGAAGCTTTCTTT. As protein: CASSPTSMNTEAFF.

The chain joins TRBV5-4 to TRBJ2-7; D might be TRBD2 (6 bases). V lost 4 bases and J 6 bases, leaving 17 bases between the germline ends. Germline V gene lookup returns CDR1 SGHNT and CDR2 YYREEE (reference sequence). The CDR3 runs 14 residues. The chain's CDR3 is CASSPHLQEGEQYF. The CDR3 region has the DNA TGTGCCAGCAGCCCCCATTTACAGGAGGGCGAGCAGTACTTC.

The gene calls are TRBV5-6 and TRBJ1-5; 8 nucleotides align to TRBD1. Germline V CDR1 and CDR2: SGHDT, YYEEEE. The CDR3 contains 16 residues. The trim removed 4 bases at V and 3 bases at J, leaving 9 bases unmatched. The CDR3 sequence is CASSLGQGRNNQPQHF. In DNA, the CDR3 is TGTGCCAGCAGCCTAGGACAGGGACGGAACAATCAGCCCCAGCATTTT.

The chain uses TRBV7-9 and TRBJ1-1; tentative D call: TRBD1 (6 bases). Trimming took 5 bases from V and 7 from J, leaving 14 bases between them. Germline V gene sequence: CDR1 SEHNR, CDR2 FQNEAQ (reference sequence). CDR3 size: 13 residues. The CDR3 loop is CASSEDYRVEAFF. In DNA form, the CDR3 reads TGTGCCAGCAGCGAAGACTACAGGGTTGAAGCTTTCTTT.

V gene TRBV29-1 combines with J gene TRBJ2-7, with unresolved D. Per germline, CDR1 SQVTM and CDR2 ANQGSEA. The CDR3 contains 11 residues. Trimming shortened V by 2 bases and J by 4 bases, and 6 bases separated the two germline ends. CDR3 amino acids: CSVEHGYEQYF. The DNA of the CDR3 is TGCAGCGTTGAACACGGGTACGAGCAGTACTTC.

The rearrangement links TRBV27 to TRBJ2-7, with TRBD1 identical over 9 bases. This CDR3 has 13 residues. Germline V CDR1 and CDR2: MNHEY, SMNVEV (reference sequence). V lost 6 bases, J lost 4 bases, and 4 bases stayed unmatched. CDR3 DNA sequence: TGTGCCAGCAGGAACAGGGGGCCTTACGAGCAGTACTTC. Protein product: CASRNRGPYEQYF.

V and J are TRBV5-1 and TRBJ2-1; TRBD2 agrees at 10 bases. CDR1 and CDR2 from the germline V gene are SGHRS and YFSETQ. J was trimmed by 8 bases and V by 0 bases; bases with no gene match: 5. The CDR3 is made up of 15 amino acids. The CDR3 DNA reads as TGCGCCAGCAGCTTGGTGGCTAGCGGGAGCTATGAGCAGTTCTTC. It encodes CASSLVASGSYEQFF.

The chain has TRBV13 and TRBJ2-7; either TRBD1 or TRBD2 may supply D (6 bases each). V was cut by 3 bases and J by 4 bases, with 13 bases left in between. CDR1 is PRHDT and CDR2 is FYEKMQ in the germline V gene (reference sequence). This CDR3 spans 14 amino acids. The CDR3 here is CASSFSGAPYEQYF. CDR3 nucleotides: TGTGCCAGCAGCTTTTCGGGGGCGCCGTACGAGCAGTACTTC.

This clone was seen a single time. This chain links TRBV28 with TRBJ1-2; tentatively, D is TRBD1 (5 bases). Trimming stripped 3 bases from V and 2 bases from J, with 10 bases between. The V gene's germline CDR1 is MDHEN and CDR2 SYDVKM. The CDR3 consists of 14 residues. In DNA, the CDR3 is TGTGCCAGCAGTTTCTACGGGGGGAACTATGGCTACACCTTC. Its translation is CASSFYGGNYGYTF.

This chain links TRBV5-1 with TRBJ2-7, with D hard to call. Trimming removed 0 bases from V and 6 bases from J, with 4 bases in between. This CDR3 has 11 amino acids. Per germline, CDR1 SGHRS and CDR2 YFSETQ. The CDR3 reads CASSLAGEQYF. In DNA, the CDR3 is TGCGCCAGCAGCTTGGCGGGCGAGCAGTACTTC.

The chain employs TRBV19 and TRBJ2-3; TRBD2 matches 9 bases. This CDR3 comprises 16 residues. V gave up 5 bases and J gave up 1 base; unmatched junction bases: 7. Germline values: CDR1 LNHDA, CDR2 SQIVND (reference sequence). Here the CDR3 reads CASSGASGDRTDTQYF. CDR3 DNA: TGTGCCAGTAGTGGGGCTAGCGGGGACCGCACAGATACGCAGTATTTT.

Concerning this clone itself: Relative to the germline gene, one junction end is altered; a read error may explain this. This sequence joins TRBV18 and TRBJ1-1; the D is unclear. The CDR3 covers 13 residues. The germline V gene encodes CDR1 KGHSH and CDR2 LQKENI. The CDR3 spells CASSAPWETEAFF. The CDR3 DNA is TGTGCCAGCTCAGCACCTTGGGAAACTGAAGCTTTCTTT. Filled out from reference TRBV18 and TRBJ1-1, the complete variable domain reads NAGVMQNPRHLVRRRGQEARLRCSPMKGHSHVYWYRQLPEEGLKFMVYLQKENIIDESGMPKERFSAEFPKEGPSILRIQQVVRGDSAAYFCASSAPWETEAFFGQGTRLTVV.

The V and J genes are TRBV6-5 and TRBJ1-5; D perhaps matches TRBD1 (5 bases). V was clipped by 6 bases and J by 7 bases, with 16 bases between them. CDR1 and CDR2 from the germline V gene are MNHEY and SVGAGI. The CDR3 loop spans 14 amino acids. CDR3 in amino acids: CASSPAGVAQPQHF. CDR3 bases: TGTGCCAGCAGCCCCGCGGGGGTGGCGCAGCCCCAGCATTTT.

J is TRBJ2-7 and V is TRBV7-6, with D tentatively TRBD1 (5 bases). The CDR3 has 14 amino acids. V was pared by 6 bases and J by 6 bases, with 18 bases between. Germline CDR1 SGHVS, CDR2 FNYEAQ. CDR3 nucleotide sequence: TGTGCCAGCAGAATGTCCAGGGAATATGGCGAGCAGTACTTC. Translated: CASRMSREYGEQYF.

The V and J genes are TRBV7-2 and TRBJ2-3; 7 bases align to TRBD1. The ends lost 4 bases at V and 4 bases at J; junction bases unmatched: 14. Per germline, CDR1 SGHTA and CDR2 FQGNSA. There are 17 residues in the CDR3. CDR3 region: CASSSKARTGFSDTQYF. CDR3 nucleotide sequence: TGTGCCAGCAGCTCCAAAGCCAGGACAGGATTTTCAGATACGCAGTATTTT. The full variable domain, rest sourced from reference TRBV7-2 and TRBJ2-3, is GAGVSQSPSNKVTEKGKDVELRCDPISGHTALYWYRQSLGQGLEFLIYFQGNSAPDKSGLPSDRFSAERTGGSVSTLTIQRTQQEDSAVYLCASSSKARTGFSDTQYFGPGTRLTVL.

V usage is TRBV30 and J usage is TRBJ1-2; tentative D call: TRBD1 (6 bases). V shed 3 bases and J shed 4 bases, with 12 bases lying between them. The germline CDR1 and CDR2 sequences are GTSNPN and SVGIG (reference sequence). The CDR3 is made up of 13 amino acids. The CDR3 bases are TGTGCCTGGAGCCGGACAGTTTCCTATGGCTACACCTTC. It is translated as CAWSRTVSYGYTF.

In this sample, this clone turned up a few times. V gene TRBV28 combines with J gene TRBJ2-7; 7 bases are shared with TRBD1. CDR1 and CDR2 (germline): MDHEN, SYDVKM. The CDR3 sequence is 14 residues long. Trimming cost V 5 bases and J 6 bases; bases outside gene matches: 10. CDR3 sequence: CASSVQGTALEQYF. The CDR3 DNA sequence: TGTGCCAGCAGTGTACAGGGGACCGCCCTCGAGCAGTACTTC. The full variable domain, rest sourced from reference TRBV28 and TRBJ2-7, is DVKVTQSSRYLVKRTGEKVFLECVQDMDHENMFWYRQDPGLGLRLIYFSYDVKMKEKGDIPEGYSVSREKKERFSLILESASTNQTSMYLCASSVQGTALEQYFGPGTRLTVT.

V gene TRBV2 combines with J gene TRBJ2-7; D might be TRBD1 (6 bases). The germline V and J ends were trimmed by 4 bases and 5 bases, with 15 bases remaining between them. Germline CDR1 SNHLY, CDR2 FYNNEI. The CDR3 spans 14 residues. CDR3 loop: CASSVRGVRHEQYF. The CDR3 DNA is TGTGCCAGCAGTGTCAGGGGTGTGAGGCACGAGCAGTACTTC.

V is TRBV10-1 and J is TRBJ2-5, with a tentative D call TRBD2 (6 bases). This CDR3 region has 16 residues. The V gene's germline CDR1 is WNHNN and CDR2 SYGVQD (reference sequence). Trimming pared 3 bases from V and 1 base from J, leaving 15 bases between. In DNA, the CDR3 is TGCGCCAGCAGTGAATCTAGACTAGGCAGCCAAGAGACCCAGTACTTC. Its translation is CASSESRLGSQETQYF.

The rearrangement links TRBV28 to TRBJ2-1; D is possibly TRBD1 or TRBD2 (5 bases each). Germline CDR1 and CDR2: MDHEN and SYDVKM. The CDR3 consists of 12 residues. With 5 bases removed from V and 12 bases from J, the gap between germline ends came to 14 bases. The CDR3 DNA is TGTGCCAGCAGTCTAGTACAGAGGGGGCAGTTCTTC. Amino acid sequence: CASSLVQRGQFF.

The V and J genes are TRBV2 and TRBJ1-1, with 10 bases lining up with TRBD1. The V and J ends lost 4 bases and 6 bases, in that order; junction bases with no gene match: 11. CDR3 length: 16 amino acids. Germline-derived CDR1 and CDR2 are SNHLY and FYNNEI. The CDR3: CASSGQGAGMGSEAFF. The CDR3 DNA reads TGTGCCAGCAGTGGACAGGGGGCGGGGATGGGGTCTGAAGCTTTCTTT. The full variable domain, rest sourced from reference TRBV2 and TRBJ1-1, is EPEVTQTPSHQVTQMGQEVILRCVPISNHLYFYWYRQILGQKVEFLVSFYNNEISEKSEIFDDQFSVERPDGSNFTLKIRSTKLEDSAMYFCASSGQGAGMGSEAFFGQGTRLTVV.

This rearrangement joins TRBV10-1 to TRBJ1-1; 10 bases match TRBD1. V shed 5 bases, J shed 6 bases, and the junction held 9 bases outside the gene matches. This CDR3 comprises 15 residues. Germline assignment: CDR1 WNHNN and CDR2 SYGVQD (reference sequence). The CDR3 reads CASSPDRGKSAEAFF. Here the CDR3 DNA reads TGCGCCAGCAGTCCGGACAGGGGGAAGAGTGCTGAAGCTTTCTTT.